Listed below are T cell receptor beta chains from one sample, sequenced in a study of T-cell reconstitution after alpha-beta-depleted transplantation in children. TCRdb reprocessed the PCR reads with MiXCR, giving one entry per CDR3 protein. The sample gives hundreds of thousands of distinct CDR3 sequences, 16% of which show up once; around 5% is in the top ten. Sequencing used PBMCs, mostly from graft donor cells, obtained 360 days after TCRalphabeta/CD19-depleted stem cell transplant. Receptors originate from a male patient younger than 18 who had a stem cell transplant for acute lymphoblastic leukemia, so the T cells may come from the graft donor. CDR3s include the opening cysteine and the closing phenylalanine or tryptophan. A D gene is named only where the DNA matches it firmly. Some rows have no size entry. The others give once, few or many, or a class for an expanded clone.

>TRBJ2-1|NA|NA|15|TRBV12-3/TRBV12-4
CASSPGRWTEPEQFF
TGTGCCAGCAGCCCGGGACGGTGGACTGAACCTGAGCAGTTCTTC
>TRBJ2-7|NA|NA|13|TRBV3-1
CASSQAALGEQYF
TGTGCCAGCAGCCAAGCTGCGCTAGGCGAGCAGTACTTC
>TRBJ2-5|NA|NA|16|TRBV5-1
CASSHLSIPAQETQYF
TGCGCCAGCAGCCATCTCTCTATACCAGCCCAAGAGACCCAGTACTTC
>TRBJ2-3|NA|few|14|TRBV4-1
CASSQTPLRDTQYF
TGCGCCAGCAGCCAGACCCCCTTGAGAGATACGCAGTATTTT
>TRBJ2-7|TRBD1|NA|15|TRBV4-1
CASRSRGTGSLEQYF
TGCGCCAGCAGGTCCCGGGGGACAGGATCCCTCGAGCAGTACTTC
>TRBJ2-7|NA|NA|15|TRBV12-3/TRBV12-4
CASSLSGVSSYEQYF
TGTGCCAGCAGTTTATCGGGGGTTAGTTCCTACGAGCAGTACTTC
>TRBJ2-1|TRBD2|few|15|TRBV29-1
CSVVASGKHEGEQFF
TGCAGCGTTGTAGCTAGCGGGAAGCATGAGGGTGAGCAGTTCTTC
>TRBJ2-5|TRBD2|few|16|TRBV24-1
CATSDGRLAGRETQYF
TGTGCCACCAGTGATGGCCGGCTAGCGGGAAGAGAGACCCAGTACTTC
>TRBJ1-4|NA|once|15|TRBV7-2
CASSAMARRNEKLFF
TGTGCCAGCAGCGCCATGGCAAGGCGCAATGAAAAACTGTTTTTT
>TRBJ1-1|NA|few|12|TRBV4-1
CASSQDVKAAFF
TGCGCCAGCAGCCAAGATGTCAAGGCAGCTTTCTTT
>TRBJ2-3|NA|NA|13|TRBV7-6
CASSLAGWDTQYF
TGTGCCAGCAGCTTAGCCGGGTGGGATACGCAGTATTTT
>TRBJ2-1|NA|many|15|TRBV27
CASSLIPTGSNEQFF
TGTGCCAGCAGTCTTATCCCTACAGGTTCCAATGAGCAGTTCTTC
>TRBJ2-7|NA|few|14|TRBV7-8
CASSLREDIYEQYF
TGTGCCAGCAGCTTAAGGGAGGACATCTACGAGCAGTACTTC
>TRBJ2-3|TRBD2|NA|15|TRBV27
CASGGTSGRTNTQYF
TGTGCCAGCGGTGGGACTAGCGGGAGGACCAATACGCAGTATTTT
>TRBJ2-5|TRBD2|few|14|TRBV7-6
CASSLAPPGGTQYF
TGTGCCAGCAGCTTAGCCCCCCCGGGGGGGACCCAGTACTTC
>TRBJ1-3|NA|NA|17|TRBV15
CATSRPTGSNSGNTIYF
TGTGCCACCAGCAGACCGACAGGCTCCAACTCTGGAAACACCATATATTTT
>TRBJ2-2|NA|few|14|TRBV6-1
CASGIQKRAGELFF
TGTGCCAGCGGTATCCAGAAGAGGGCAGGGGAGCTGTTTTTT
>TRBJ2-5|NA|few|13|TRBV29-1
CSVEGLVYETQYF
TGCAGCGTTGAGGGGCTAGTATACGAGACCCAGTACTTC
>TRBJ2-5|TRBD2|NA|16|TRBV29-1
CSVEDRTSGRAETQYF
TGCAGCGTTGAAGATCGGACTAGCGGGAGGGCGGAGACCCAGTACTTC
>TRBJ2-5|TRBD1|NA|16|TRBV4-2
CASSLLHTGGEETQYF
TGTGCCAGCAGCCTTCTACACACAGGGGGCGAGGAGACCCAGTACTTC
>TRBJ1-1|NA|NA|13|TRBV11-2
CAEGGGSNTEAFF
TGTGCCGAAGGCGGCGGCTCCAACACTGAAGCTTTCTTT
>TRBJ2-5|TRBD1|NA|17|TRBV24-1
CATSDSRTGGPWETQYF
TGTGCCACCAGTGACTCTCGGACAGGGGGCCCCTGGGAGACCCAGTACTTC
>TRBJ1-1|TRBD1|many|14|TRBV12-3/TRBV12-4
CASRTRQGHTEAFF
TGTGCCAGCAGGACCAGACAGGGGCACACTGAAGCTTTCTTT
>TRBJ1-1|NA|NA|11|TRBV25-1
CASTGATEAFF
TGTGCCAGCACAGGGGCCACTGAAGCTTTCTTT
>TRBJ2-1|NA|few|16|TRBV15
CATSREGTPKDNEQFF
TGTGCCACCAGCAGGGAGGGGACTCCGAAAGACAATGAGCAGTTCTTC
>TRBJ2-3|NA|few|11|TRBV5-1
CASSLASTQYF
TGCGCCAGCAGCTTGGCTAGTACGCAGTATTTT
>TRBJ2-1|NA|many|13|TRBV5-5
CASRGGGYNEQFF
TGTGCCAGCAGGGGAGGAGGTTACAATGAGCAGTTCTTC
>TRBJ1-4|NA|NA|13|TRBV5-1
CASRDPKEEKLFF
TGCGCCAGCAGGGACCCTAAGGAGGAAAAACTGTTTTTT
>TRBJ2-1|TRBD2|NA|17|TRBV10-1
CASSPTSGRASYNEQFF
TGCGCCAGCAGTCCGACTAGCGGGAGGGCCTCCTACAATGAGCAGTTCTTC
>TRBJ2-7|NA|few|15|TRBV5-1
CASSGDAGTYYEQYF
TGCGCCAGCAGCGGGGACGCCGGGACTTACTACGAGCAGTACTTC
>TRBJ2-1|NA|NA|15|TRBV9
CASSVEARGENEQFF
TGTGCCAGCAGCGTAGAGGCCAGGGGAGAGAATGAGCAGTTCTTC
>TRBJ1-2|NA|NA|11|TRBV12-3/TRBV12-4
CASRYAGGYTF
TGTGCCAGCAGGTATGCAGGAGGCTACACCTTC
>TRBJ1-2|NA|many|12|TRBV29-1
CSVEQLNYGYTF
TGCAGCGTTGAACAACTTAACTATGGCTACACCTTC
>TRBJ1-2|NA|many|15|TRBV29-1
CSVEGFRGWNYGYTF
TGCAGCGTTGAAGGGTTCAGAGGATGGAACTATGGCTACACCTTC
>TRBJ2-1|NA|few|13|TRBV7-9
CASSPALLNEQFF
TGTGCCAGCAGCCCGGCGCTCCTCAATGAGCAGTTCTTC
>TRBJ2-1|TRBD2|few|20|TRBV10-1
CASSEGLAGEVRSSYNEQFF
TGCGCCAGCAGTGAGGGACTAGCGGGAGAGGTCCGGAGCTCCTACAATGAGCAGTTCTTC
>TRBJ2-2|NA|few|13|TRBV29-1
CSVLPRVAGELFF
TGCAGCGTTCTGCCCCGGGTCGCCGGGGAGCTGTTTTTT
>TRBJ2-7|TRBD1|NA|14|TRBV20-1
CSARSPDRGGEQYF
TGCAGTGCTAGGAGCCCCGACAGGGGCGGCGAGCAGTACTTC
>TRBJ2-3|NA|many|12|TRBV5-5
CASRRGADTQYF
TGTGCCAGCAGAAGGGGGGCTGATACGCAGTATTTT
>TRBJ2-3|NA|few|12|TRBV29-1
CSSRPSTDTQYF
TGCAGCTCCCGCCCTAGCACAGATACGCAGTATTTT
>TRBJ2-7|NA|few|12|TRBV29-1
CSGWTGDYEQYF
TGCAGCGGGTGGACGGGGGACTACGAGCAGTACTTC
>TRBJ1-5|NA|NA|15|TRBV6-5
CASSYSFEGGQPQHF
TGTGCCAGCAGTTACTCGTTCGAGGGAGGTCAGCCCCAGCATTTT
>TRBJ2-7|NA|few|14|TRBV5-6
CASSLATPSYEQYF
TGTGCCAGCAGCTTGGCCACTCCTTCCTACGAGCAGTACTTC
>TRBJ2-7|NA|few|12|TRBV29-1
CSVRQANYEQYF
TGCAGCGTCCGACAGGCGAACTACGAGCAGTACTTC
>TRBJ2-7|TRBD1|few|15|TRBV24-1
CATSGRGHKIYEQYF
TGTGCCACCAGTGGCAGGGGGCACAAGATCTACGAGCAGTACTTC
>TRBJ1-1|NA|NA|12|TRBV28
CASLSSYTEAFF
TGTGCCTCCCTTTCGAGCTACACTGAAGCTTTCTTT
>TRBJ2-7|NA|NA|16|TRBV5-1
CASSRGTLPFSYEQYF
TGCGCCAGCAGTCGAGGTACCCTGCCGTTCTCCTACGAGCAGTACTTC
>TRBJ2-5|NA|few|15|TRBV15
CATSSETTFQETQYF
TGTGCCACCAGCAGTGAGACGACATTCCAAGAGACCCAGTACTTC
>TRBJ1-2|NA|once|14|TRBV9
CASSVVRDYYGYTF
TGTGCCAGCAGCGTAGTTCGGGACTACTATGGCTACACCTTC
>TRBJ2-1|TRBD2|NA|16|TRBV12-3/TRBV12-4
CASNPPGLVIHNEQFF
TGTGCCAGCAACCCACCGGGACTAGTCATCCACAATGAGCAGTTCTTC
>TRBJ2-4|TRBD1|few|14|TRBV18
CASSPGQGRHIQYF
TGTGCCAGCTCACCCGGACAGGGACGGCACATTCAGTACTTC